These 4 T cell receptor beta chains were all obtained from the same sample, sequenced in a study of OX40 agonist ivuxolimab in advanced cancers. Generated by immunoSEQ multiplex PCR, the TCRdb table keeps only in-frame clones and is missing some. The sample shows tens of thousands of clones, approximately 91% of them seen only once. The sample here was CD4+ or CD8+ T cells sorted from blood, taken in a trial of the OX40 agonist ivuxolimab. These receptors were obtained from an adult with an advanced solid tumor such as melanoma, head and neck, liver or kidney cancer.

Here the CDR3 DNA reads TGCGCCAGCAGCCAAGTTGGGGTGTACGAAGACGGCACAGATACGCAGTATTTT. It specifies CASSQVGVYEDGTDTQYF. The gene calls are TRBV4-3 and TRBJ2-3; D is ambiguous. Per the germline V gene, CDR1 is LGHNA and CDR2 is YSLEER. There are 18 residues in the CDR3. Trimming stripped 1 base from V and 1 base from J, with 18 bases between.

The V and J genes are TRBV5-6 and TRBJ2-3, with 8 bases identical to TRBD2. The germline V gene has CDR1 SGHDT and CDR2 YYEEEE. The CDR3 is 15 amino acids. The ends lost 6 bases at V and 6 bases at J; junction bases unmatched: 12. In nucleotides, the CDR3 is TGTGCCAGCACCTTCGGCGTCGGGGGGGTCGATACGCAGTATTTT. Amino acids: CASTFGVGGVDTQYF.

The CDR3 bases are TGCAGCGTTGAGAAGGGACAGGGGGCCGCAAATGAGCAGTTCTTC. Protein sequence: CSVEKGQGAANEQFF. The V gene is TRBV29-1, the J gene TRBJ2-1; 12 bases line up with TRBD1. V gave up 3 bases and J gave up 7 bases; unmatched junction bases: 7. The CDR3 length is 15 residues. Looked up from germline, CDR1 is SQVTM and CDR2 is ANQGSEA.

The rearrangement joins TRBV27 to TRBJ1-1; D uncertain. Germline V CDR1 and CDR2: MNHEY, SMNVEV (reference sequence). There are 14 residues in the CDR3. V lost 1 base and J 6 bases, leaving 12 bases between the germline ends. CDR3 region: CASSLLGSLPEAFF. For the CDR3, the DNA is TGTGCCAGCAGTTTATTAGGCAGTTTGCCTGAAGCTTTCTTT.